The 13 T cell receptor beta chains presented below share a single source sample, sequenced in a study of human T cells and chemical hapten exposure. This sample's time point: healthy volunteer bleed at 2 weeks. Whole blood, unfractionated, served as the material for total RNA extraction. One entry per CDR3 protein results from TCRdb running MiXCR on the RACE reads. The repertoire holds some 90,000 distinct CDR3 sequences, with about 8.6% as singletons. Material for sequencing was whole blood. The receptors here all came from a female donor in good health. Some clones in this sample may be carry-over from other donors' samples.

The J gene is TRBJ2-7, the V gene TRBV6-5; 8 bases align to TRBD1. Trimming removed 9 bases from V and 0 bases from J; junction bases left unmatched: 10. Germline loops: CDR1 MNHEY, CDR2 SVGAGI. The CDR3 runs to 15 residues. CDR3 sequence: CASSGRQGASYEQYF. The CDR3 region has the DNA TGTGCCAGTTCGGGACGGCAGGGGGCCTCCTACGAGCAGTACTTC.

There are many counts of this clonotype. The V and J genes are TRBV3-1 and TRBJ2-1, with D maybe TRBD1 (5 bases). Trimming took off 4 bases at V and 7 bases at J, with 14 bases between the two ends. Germline-derived CDR1 and CDR2 are LGHDT and YNNKEL (reference sequence). There are 14 residues in the CDR3. The CDR3 loop reads CASSPRQSRNEQFF. CDR3 in DNA: TGTGCCAGCAGCCCCCGACAGTCTAGAAATGAGCAGTTCTTC.

This clonotype occurred many times. The chain combines TRBV7-2 with TRBJ2-3; 8 nucleotides match TRBD2. This CDR3 has 15 residues. V shed 1 base and J 3 bases; nucleotides not matched to a gene: 3. Per the germline V gene, CDR1 is SGHTA and CDR2 is FQGNSA. The CDR3 bases are TGTGCCAGCAGCTTAGAACTAGCGGAGACAGATACGCAGTATTTT. Translating it yields CASSLELAETDTQYF.

This clonotype was recorded only once. The rearrangement links TRBV24-1 to TRBJ2-1; D not resolved. V lost 5 bases, J lost 0 bases, and 10 bases lay in between. The CDR3 covers 15 residues. The germline gives CDR1 KGHDR, CDR2 SFDVKD. The CDR3 protein is CATSAGQFSYNEQFF. Written as DNA, the CDR3 is TGTGCCACCAGTGCGGGTCAGTTCTCCTACAATGAGCAGTTCTTC.

This clonotype was seen a few times. The rearrangement uses TRBV4-3 and TRBJ1-4; weak D call: TRBD1 (5 bases). This CDR3 is built from 15 residues. Germline V lookup: CDR1 LGHNA, CDR2 YSLEER. Between the trimmed V and J ends, which lost 0 bases and 8 bases, there was a span of 13 bases. The CDR3 bases are TGCGCCAGCAGCCAAGATTGGGGGGTCGAGGAAAAACTGTTTTTT. Translation: CASSQDWGVEEKLFF.

About this clonotype itself: The junction differs from germline at one of its ends, possibly a read error. The chain recombines TRBV11-1 with TRBJ1-6; D might be TRBD1 (6 bases). This CDR3 comprises 14 residues. Germline-derived CDR1 and CDR2 are SGHAT and FQDESV (reference sequence). CDR3 in amino acids: CASSYYGQNSPLNF. CDR3 nucleotides: TGTGCCAGCAGCTACTACGGACAGAATTCACCCCTCAACTTT.

V is TRBV18 and J is TRBJ2-2, with TRBD1 matching over 7 bases. Germline trimming cut 6 bases from V and 4 bases from J; bases unmatched to any gene: 11. There are 16 residues in the CDR3. Germline loops: CDR1 KGHSH, CDR2 LQKENI. Here the CDR3 DNA reads TGTGCCAGCTCCTTCGACAGGGCCAAAGTCACCGGGGAGCTGTTTTTT. Residues: CASSFDRAKVTGELFF.

The sample holds a few counts of this clonotype. V usage is TRBV7-8 and J usage is TRBJ2-5; D gene ambiguous. The CDR3 length is 14 residues. Germline loops: CDR1 SGHVS, CDR2 FQNEAQ. Trimming took off 0 bases at V and 4 bases at J, with 9 bases between the two ends. The CDR3 loop reads CASSLARHRETQYF. CDR3 DNA sequence: TGTGCCAGCAGCTTAGCCCGGCACAGAGAGACCCAGTACTTC.

This clonotype was observed at least ten times. J is TRBJ1-4 and V is TRBV6-6; TRBD1 might be the D (5 bases). V lost 2 bases to trimming and J lost 3 bases, with 13 bases between them. The CDR3 sequence is 16 residues long. The germline V gene encodes CDR1 MNHNY and CDR2 SVGAGI (reference sequence). The CDR3 DNA reads TGTGCCAGCAGTTACAATATAGGGGATCCTAATGAAAAACTGTTTTTT. It translates to CASSYNIGDPNEKLFF.

The rearrangement links TRBV3-1 to TRBJ2-1; D may correspond to TRBD1 or TRBD2 (5 bases each). Trimming removed 5 bases at V and 5 bases at J, with 10 bases between. This CDR3 region has 13 residues. The germline V gene has CDR1 LGHDT and CDR2 YNNKEL (reference sequence). CDR3: CASSGDGDNEQFF. The CDR3 bases are TGTGCCAGCAGCGGGGACGGAGACAATGAGCAGTTCTTC.

The rearrangement uses TRBV19 and TRBJ2-3; D is possibly TRBD2 (5 bases). Germline V gives CDR1 LNHDA, CDR2 SQIVND (reference sequence). The CDR3 loop spans 11 amino acids. The CDR3 region is CSSSGTDTQYF. CDR3 DNA: TGTTCGAGTAGCGGCACAGATACGCAGTATTTT.

V and J are TRBV6-6 and TRBJ2-7; TRBD2 is a possible D gene (6 bases). The germline V gene encodes CDR1 MNHNY and CDR2 SVGAGI (reference sequence). The CDR3 loop spans 12 amino acids. V lost 2 bases and J lost 6, with 8 bases in between. CDR3 amino acids: CASSYTEGEQYF. CDR3 DNA: TGTGCCAGCAGTTACACGGAGGGCGAGCAGTACTTC.

This chain joins TRBV30 and TRBJ2-1; 8 bases are shared with TRBD2. Germline trimming cut 0 bases from V and 5 bases from J; bases unmatched to any gene: 6. The germline V gene has CDR1 GTSNPN and CDR2 SVGIG (reference sequence). The CDR3 extends over 15 amino acids. This chain's CDR3 is CAWSVFLLADNEQFF. The CDR3 DNA is TGTGCCTGGAGTGTGTTCTTACTAGCGGACAATGAGCAGTTCTTC.